This T cell receptor (beta chain) emerged from a study of cytomegalovirus exposure and HLA in healthy donors. The CDR3 covers 16 residues. V was pared by 4 bases and J by 1 base, with 4 bases of the junction left unmatched. Germline V gene sequence: CDR1 KGHSH, CDR2 LQKENI. Vbeta (60) and Jbeta (13) primers were used in the PCR. Clones were sequenced by immunoSEQ multiplex PCR, and TCRdb holds only the in-frame ones, with some missing. The sample yields 180,000 or so clones, roughly 79% seen once. The TCR was taken from a man aged 50-59 years in good health and CMV-seropositive. Sequencing was done on a sample of PBMCs. The chain employs TRBV18 and TRBJ2-2, with TRBD1 identical over 9 bases. In nucleotides, the CDR3 is TGTGCCAGCTCACTTTCGGGACAGGGGAACACCGGGGAGCTGTTTTTT. Translated: CASSLSGQGNTGELFF. The full variable domain, its missing parts supplied by reference TRBV18 and TRBJ2-2, is NAGVMQNPRHLVRRRGQEARLRCSPMKGHSHVYWYRQLPEEGLKFMVYLQKENIIDESGMPKERFSAEFPKEGPSILRIQQVVRGDSAAYFCASSLSGQGNTGELFFGEGSRLTVL.